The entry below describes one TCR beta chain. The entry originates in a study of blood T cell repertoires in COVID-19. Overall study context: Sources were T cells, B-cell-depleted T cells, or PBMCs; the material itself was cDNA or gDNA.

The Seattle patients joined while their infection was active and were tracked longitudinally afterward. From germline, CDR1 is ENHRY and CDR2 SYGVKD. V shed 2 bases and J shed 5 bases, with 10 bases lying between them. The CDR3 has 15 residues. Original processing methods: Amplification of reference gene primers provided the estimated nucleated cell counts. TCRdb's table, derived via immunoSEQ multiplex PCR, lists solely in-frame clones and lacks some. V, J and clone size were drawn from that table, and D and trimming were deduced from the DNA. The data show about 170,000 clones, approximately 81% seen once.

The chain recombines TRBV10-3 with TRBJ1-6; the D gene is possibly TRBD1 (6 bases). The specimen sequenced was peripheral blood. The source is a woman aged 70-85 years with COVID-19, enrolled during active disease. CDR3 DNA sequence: TGTGCCATCAGTGAGCGGGGACAAGATAATTCACCCCTCCACTTT. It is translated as CAISERGQDNSPLHF.